A selection of T cell receptor beta chains follows, all from one sample in a study of T cells in Graves' hyperthyroidism and ophthalmopathy. TCRdb re-called the multiplex PCR reads with MiXCR, one entry per CDR3 protein. The sample yields hundreds of thousands of distinct CDR3 sequences, more than 20% seen once. Sequencing used blood. The receptors were sampled from a man between 25 and 39 years old with Graves' ophthalmopathy. CDR3s include the opening cysteine and the closing phenylalanine or tryptophan. D genes are given only for firm matches. Rows may omit the clone size; those that give it use once, few, many or a size class.

d_gene: -
v_gene: TRBV11-2
j_gene: TRBJ2-3
abundance: -
CDR3aa: CASGPYTDTQYF
CDR3nt: TGTGCCAGCGGCCCATACACAGATACGCAGTATTTT

d_gene: -
v_gene: TRBV5-1
j_gene: TRBJ1-2
abundance: -
CDR3aa: CASSGPRNPNYGYIF
CDR3nt: TGTGCCAGCAGCGGGCCCAGGAACCCTAACTATGGCTACATCTTC

d_gene: -
v_gene: TRBV4-1
j_gene: TRBJ2-7
abundance: -
CDR3aa: CASSQEGGRSYEQYF
CDR3nt: TGCGCCAGCAGCCAAGAAGGGGGGCGATCCTACGAGCAGTACTTC

d_gene: -
v_gene: TRBV7-2
j_gene: TRBJ1-5
abundance: -
CDR3aa: CASSPGTGSLLYSNQPQHF
CDR3nt: TGTGCCAGCAGCCCTGGGACGGGGAGCCTTCTATATAGCAATCAGCCCCAGCATTTT

d_gene: TRBD1
v_gene: TRBV9
j_gene: TRBJ1-1
abundance: few
CDR3aa: CASNSGTGYTEAFF
CDR3nt: TGTGCCAGCAACTCCGGGACAGGGTACACTGAAGCTTTCTTT

d_gene: TRBD2
v_gene: TRBV3-1
j_gene: TRBJ2-7
abundance: few
CDR3aa: CASSQDPSGRVYEQYF
CDR3nt: TGTGCCAGCAGCCAAGACCCCAGCGGGAGGGTCTACGAGCAGTACTTC

d_gene: -
v_gene: TRBV7-8
j_gene: TRBJ2-7
abundance: many
CDR3aa: CASSSRRGPPYEQYF
CDR3nt: TGTGCCAGCAGCTCCCGGCGGGGACCTCCCTACGAGCAGTACTTC

d_gene: TRBD1
v_gene: TRBV18
j_gene: TRBJ2-5
abundance: few
CDR3aa: CASSPLGQLQQETQYF
CDR3nt: TGTGCCAGCTCACCACTGGGACAGCTCCAGCAAGAGACCCAGTACTTC

d_gene: TRBD2
v_gene: TRBV20-1
j_gene: TRBJ2-1
abundance: -
CDR3aa: CSAERGRGPYNEQFF
CDR3nt: TGCAGTGCTGAGCGCGGGAGGGGGCCCTACAATGAGCAGTTCTTC

d_gene: -
v_gene: TRBV12-3/TRBV12-4
j_gene: TRBJ2-7
abundance: many
CDR3aa: CASSLRTTSTYF
CDR3nt: TGTGCCAGCAGTCTCAGGACAACTAGCACGTACTTC

d_gene: -
v_gene: TRBV9
j_gene: TRBJ2-1
abundance: -
CDR3aa: CASSVADEACNEQFF
CDR3nt: TGTGCCAGCAGCGTAGCGGATGAGGCTTGCAATGAGCAGTTCTTC

d_gene: -
v_gene: TRBV6-1
j_gene: TRBJ1-1
abundance: many
CDR3aa: CASREPSRDTEAFF
CDR3nt: TGTGCCAGCAGGGAACCATCGAGGGACACTGAAGCTTTCTTT

d_gene: -
v_gene: TRBV3-1
j_gene: TRBJ1-1
abundance: many
CDR3aa: CASSLDLGMNTEAFF
CDR3nt: TGTGCCAGCAGCCTTGACTTAGGGATGAACACTGAAGCTTTCTTT

d_gene: TRBD1
v_gene: TRBV6-1
j_gene: TRBJ2-2
abundance: many
CDR3aa: CASSEATGWYDTGELFF
CDR3nt: TGTGCCAGCAGTGAAGCGACAGGGTGGTACGACACCGGGGAGCTGTTTTTT

d_gene: TRBD2
v_gene: TRBV19
j_gene: TRBJ2-5
abundance: -
CDR3aa: CASSSESLAGGHQETQYF
CDR3nt: TGTGCCAGTAGTAGCGAATCACTAGCGGGAGGCCACCAAGAGACCCAGTACTTC

d_gene: -
v_gene: TRBV30
j_gene: TRBJ2-1
abundance: many
CDR3aa: CAWSVMAVEQFF
CDR3nt: TGTGCCTGGAGTGTAATGGCCGTTGAGCAGTTCTTC

d_gene: -
v_gene: TRBV5-1
j_gene: TRBJ2-5
abundance: -
CDR3aa: CASSLGMAGSSETQYF
CDR3nt: TGCGCCAGCAGCTTGGGAATGGCAGGGTCCTCAGAGACCCAGTACTTC

d_gene: TRBD2
v_gene: TRBV12-3/TRBV12-4
j_gene: TRBJ2-7
abundance: many
CDR3aa: CASSLDGLAAYEQYF
CDR3nt: TGTGCCAGCAGTTTAGACGGGCTAGCGGCCTACGAGCAGTACTTC

d_gene: -
v_gene: TRBV30
j_gene: TRBJ2-7
abundance: few
CDR3aa: CAWSRQYGNTYEQYF
CDR3nt: TGTGCCTGGAGCCGACAGTACGGAAATACCTACGAGCAGTACTTC

d_gene: TRBD2
v_gene: TRBV7-2
j_gene: TRBJ2-3
abundance: many
CDR3aa: CASSLAGLGRTDTQYF
CDR3nt: TGTGCCAGCAGCTTAGCCGGACTAGGTCGCACAGATACGCAGTATTTT

d_gene: -
v_gene: TRBV7-2
j_gene: TRBJ2-4
abundance: -
CDR3aa: CASSSLANIQYF
CDR3nt: TGTGCCAGCAGCTCACTAGCAAACATTCAGTACTTC

d_gene: TRBD2
v_gene: TRBV6-2/TRBV6-3
j_gene: TRBJ2-3
abundance: -
CDR3aa: CASSFPGGSDTQYF
CDR3nt: TGTGCCAGCAGTTTTCCGGGAGGATCGGATACGCAGTATTTT

d_gene: TRBD1
v_gene: TRBV29-1
j_gene: TRBJ2-3
abundance: -
CDR3aa: CSVQGVVTDTQYF
CDR3nt: TGCAGCGTTCAGGGGGTGGTCACAGATACGCAGTATTTT

d_gene: -
v_gene: TRBV5-1
j_gene: TRBJ1-5
abundance: -
CDR3aa: CASSLAGAGSAQHF
CDR3nt: TGCGCCAGCAGCTTGGCGGGGGCCGGATCAGCCCAGCATTTT

d_gene: TRBD2
v_gene: TRBV5-6
j_gene: TRBJ2-1
abundance: -
CDR3aa: CASSTGTSGNNEQFF
CDR3nt: TGTGCCAGCAGCACGGGGACTAGCGGGAACAATGAGCAGTTCTTC

d_gene: TRBD1
v_gene: TRBV13
j_gene: TRBJ1-1
abundance: -
CDR3aa: CASSSSGQGMNTEAFF
CDR3nt: TGTGCCAGCAGCTCTTCCGGACAGGGGATGAACACTGAAGCTTTCTTT

d_gene: -
v_gene: TRBV5-1
j_gene: TRBJ2-2
abundance: -
CDR3aa: CASSPIKGGELFF
CDR3nt: TGCGCCAGCAGCCCGATAAAAGGAGGGGAGTTGTTTTTT

d_gene: -
v_gene: TRBV10-3
j_gene: TRBJ2-3
abundance: -
CDR3aa: CAISESKAASTDTQYF
CDR3nt: TGTGCCATCAGTGAGTCGAAAGCGGCTAGCACAGATACGCAGTATTTT

d_gene: -
v_gene: TRBV10-3
j_gene: TRBJ2-5
abundance: few
CDR3aa: CASEDLERETQYF
CDR3nt: TGTGCCTCCGAGGACCTTGAGCGAGAGACCCAGTACTTC

d_gene: -
v_gene: TRBV28
j_gene: TRBJ2-7
abundance: many
CDR3aa: CASSTPGRTGYEQYF
CDR3nt: TGTGCCAGCAGTACTCCGGGACGGACTGGTTACGAGCAGTACTTC

d_gene: -
v_gene: TRBV5-1
j_gene: TRBJ2-2
abundance: few
CDR3aa: CASSFSRTGELFF
CDR3nt: TGCGCCAGCAGCTTTAGCAGGACCGGGGAGCTGTTTTTT

d_gene: -
v_gene: TRBV28
j_gene: TRBJ2-7
abundance: -
CDR3aa: CASSEDIPVRLTQYF
CDR3nt: TGTGCCAGCAGTGAAGACATCCCGGTACGTCTCACGCAGTACTTC

d_gene: -
v_gene: TRBV28
j_gene: TRBJ2-7
abundance: many
CDR3aa: CASRPTGYEQYF
CDR3nt: TGTGCCAGCAGACCCACAGGGTACGAGCAGTACTTC

d_gene: TRBD1
v_gene: TRBV19
j_gene: TRBJ2-7
abundance: few
CDR3aa: CASSHYTGQNIYEQYF
CDR3nt: TGTGCCAGTTCTCATTACACGGGACAGAACATCTACGAGCAGTACTTC

d_gene: TRBD2
v_gene: TRBV5-5
j_gene: TRBJ2-7
abundance: -
CDR3aa: CASSLVASGNYEQYF
CDR3nt: TGTGCCAGCAGCTTGGTGGCTAGCGGGAACTACGAGCAGTACTTC

d_gene: TRBD2
v_gene: TRBV3-1
j_gene: TRBJ2-5
abundance: few
CDR3aa: CASSQVPWTSGRARETQYF
CDR3nt: TGTGCCAGCAGCCAAGTGCCGTGGACTAGCGGGAGGGCCCGGGAGACCCAGTACTTC

d_gene: TRBD2
v_gene: TRBV20-1
j_gene: TRBJ2-2
abundance: -
CDR3aa: CSAREGTSGSLVGELFF
CDR3nt: TGCAGTGCTAGAGAAGGGACTAGCGGGAGTTTGGTCGGGGAGCTGTTTTTT

d_gene: -
v_gene: TRBV6-1
j_gene: TRBJ2-7
abundance: -
CDR3aa: CASRNTGTKPYEQYF
CDR3nt: TGTGCCAGCAGAAACACCGGGACAAAACCCTACGAGCAGTACTTC

d_gene: TRBD2
v_gene: TRBV20-1
j_gene: TRBJ2-5
abundance: -
CDR3aa: CSAPTSGRGVEETQYF
CDR3nt: TGCAGTGCTCCCACTAGCGGGAGGGGGGTGGAAGAGACCCAGTACTTC

d_gene: -
v_gene: TRBV12-5
j_gene: TRBJ2-1
abundance: -
CDR3aa: CASGSDTGRHEQFF
CDR3nt: TGTGCTAGTGGTAGCGACACAGGGAGGCATGAGCAGTTCTTC

d_gene: -
v_gene: TRBV11-2
j_gene: TRBJ2-7
abundance: few
CDR3aa: CASSRLITDLRPYEQYF
CDR3nt: TGTGCCAGCAGCCGGCTCATAACGGATCTCCGGCCCTACGAGCAGTACTTC